The next 17 T cell receptor beta chains were all read from a single sample in a study of lymphopenia after photon versus proton radiotherapy. Generated by immunoSEQ multiplex PCR, the TCRdb table keeps only in-frame clones and is missing some. This sample has about 39,000 clones; roughly 90% occur once, and the top ten carry around 15%. The source material was peripheral blood, sampled from a patient treated with photon-based radiotherapy. The receptor set was obtained from a man in his 60s with cholangiocarcinoma.

The chain couples TRBV10-3 to TRBJ1-5; a possible D gene is TRBD1 (5 bases). The CDR3 is 12 residues long. Germline assignment: CDR1 ENHRY and CDR2 SYGVKD. With 3 bases removed from V and 7 bases from J, the gap between germline ends came to 7 bases. The CDR3 DNA reads TGTGCCATCAGTGATTCAGGGCAGCCCCAGCATTTT. This translates into CAISDSGQPQHF.

The V gene is TRBV5-1, the J gene TRBJ2-1; no definite D call. Trimming took 1 base from V and 7 from J, leaving 12 bases between them. The CDR3 extends over 14 amino acids. Germline CDR1 and CDR2: SGHRS and YFSETQ. The CDR3 nucleotides read TGCGCCAGCAGCTTGTCTGGGGTGCCGAATGAGCAGTTCTTC. It codes for CASSLSGVPNEQFF. Filled out from reference TRBV5-1 and TRBJ2-1, the complete variable domain reads KAGVTQTPRYLIKTRGQQVTLSCSPISGHRSVSWYQQTPGQGLQFLFEYFSETQRNKGNFPGRFSGRQFSNSRSEMNVSTLELGDSALYLCASSLSGVPNEQFFGPGTRLTVL.

This clone is medium-sized (0.01 to 0.1%) within its sample. This chain joins TRBV28 and TRBJ2-7; TRBD1 is a possible D gene (5 bases). The V end lost 5 bases, the J end lost 6 bases, and 17 bases lay between the germline ends. This CDR3 comprises 14 residues. Germline lookup yields CDR1 MDHEN and CDR2 SYDVKM. CDR3 region: CASSLAYWGSEQYF. The CDR3 region has the DNA TGTGCCAGCAGTCTCGCGTATTGGGGCAGCGAGCAGTACTTC.

The J gene is TRBJ1-2, the V gene TRBV5-4; TRBD1 aligns across 7 bases. The germline gives CDR1 SGHNT, CDR2 YYREEE (reference sequence). The CDR3 is made up of 14 amino acids. The V segment lost 0 bases and the J segment 3 bases; nucleotides outside the gene matches: 2. Here the CDR3 DNA reads TGTGCCAGCAGCTTGGACAGGGGTGACTATGGCTACACCTTC. It encodes CASSLDRGDYGYTF.

The chain has TRBV11-2 and TRBJ1-6, with D unresolved. The CDR3 spans 15 residues. The V end was cut by 2 bases, the J end by 7 bases, with 12 bases between. Germline CDR1 and CDR2: SGHAT and FQNNGV. CDR3 sequence reads: CASSLLWQPNSPLHF. The CDR3 bases are TGTGCCAGCAGCTTATTGTGGCAACCGAATTCACCCCTCCACTTT.

In its sample, this clone was seen once. CDR3 amino acids: CASSRRGGSEKLFF. Here the CDR3 DNA reads TGCGCCAGCAGCCGACGGGGAGGGAGTGAAAAACTGTTTTTT. The V call is TRBV5-1, the J call TRBJ1-4; no reliable D call. V gave up 4 bases and J gave up 7 bases, with 14 bases separating them. The CDR3 runs 14 residues. The V gene's germline CDR1 is SGHRS and CDR2 YFSETQ.

This sequence joins TRBV7-8 and TRBJ1-1, with a weak D call TRBD1 (5 bases). Trimming took off 3 bases at V and 0 bases at J, with 14 bases between the two ends. CDR1 and CDR2 from the germline V gene are SGHVS and FQNEAQ. The CDR3 contains 16 residues. Here the CDR3 reads CASSFGAVNMNTEAFF. DNA of the CDR3: TGTGCCAGCAGCTTCGGGGCAGTTAACATGAACACTGAAGCTTTCTTT.

This chain uses TRBV10-3 with TRBJ1-1; D is undetermined. V lost 2 bases and J 10 bases, leaving 14 bases between the germline ends. Per germline, CDR1 ENHRY and CDR2 SYGVKD. This CDR3 has 13 amino acids. The CDR3 protein is CAISEMEGAGAFF. The CDR3 coding sequence is TGTGCCATCAGTGAGATGGAGGGTGCTGGAGCTTTCTTT.

This chain uses TRBV7-6 with TRBJ2-5, with 9 bases aligning to TRBD1. TRBJ2-7 explains the end of the DNA better; the J call may be wrong. The CDR3 has 15 amino acids. From germline, CDR1 is SGHVS and CDR2 FNYEAQ. The CDR3 sequence is CASSSYRGRVYEQYF. The CDR3 DNA is TGTGCCAGCAGCTCGTACAGGGGGCGCGTATACGAGCAGTACTTC.

The CDR3 here is CASSELPPQHF. Written as DNA, the CDR3 is TGTGCCAGCAGTGAATTACCCCCCCAGCATTTT. The chain couples TRBV6-1 to TRBJ1-5; D is uncertain. This CDR3 contains 11 residues. V dropped 2 bases and J dropped 10 bases, with 6 bases sitting between them. Germline values: CDR1 MNHNS, CDR2 SASEGT.

The chain joins TRBV4-1 to TRBJ1-3; perhaps TRBD1 as D (6 bases). This CDR3 has 17 amino acids. Trimming stripped 1 base from V and 1 base from J, with 14 bases between. Germline V CDR1 and CDR2: MGHRA, YSYEKL. DNA of the CDR3: TGCGCCAGCAGCCAAGTCCTCGGACAGTCTTCTGGAAACACCATATATTTT. Translating gives CASSQVLGQSSGNTIYF.

The table lists this clone with a count of one. The J gene is TRBJ2-1, the V gene TRBV9; D uncertain. In germline, CDR1 is SGDLS, CDR2 YYNGEE. Trimming pared 0 bases from V and 2 bases from J, leaving 9 bases between. The CDR3 is made up of 15 amino acids. DNA for the CDR3: TGTGCCAGCAGCGTAGTTGAGGACCCCTACAATGAGCAGTTCTTC. It encodes CASSVVEDPYNEQFF.

CDR3 in DNA: TGTGCCAGCAGCACGAGGCCTGATAGGGTTGAGCAGTTCTTC. The encoded protein is CASSTRPDRVEQFF. This rearrangement joins TRBV5-5 to TRBJ2-1; D remains unclear. Between the trimmed V and J ends, which lost 4 bases and 9 bases, there was a span of 17 bases. Looked up from germline, CDR1 is SGHKS and CDR2 is YYEKEE (reference sequence). The CDR3 covers 14 residues.

This chain links TRBV11-3 with TRBJ2-6; no firm D call. Germline CDR1 is SGHNT and CDR2 is YENEEA. The CDR3 consists of 13 residues. Trimming cost V 7 bases and J 5 bases, with 9 bases left between them. CDR3: CASTNSRANVLTF. In DNA, the CDR3 is TGTGCCAGCACCAACAGTAGGGCCAACGTCCTGACTTTC.

The gene calls are TRBV12-2 and TRBJ2-2; TRBD1, the table's D call, lacks a check against the DNA. TRBV12-2 is marked as a pseudogene. This CDR3 contains 16 residues. The CDR3 protein is CASRLELTANTGELFF. For the CDR3, the DNA is TGTGCAAGTCGCTTAGAGCTGACAGCGAACACCGGGGAGCTGTTTTTT.

The chain uses TRBV7-3 and TRBJ1-1; D unclear. Germline assignment: CDR1 SGHTA and CDR2 FQGTGA. V was trimmed by 1 base and J by 0 bases, leaving 15 bases between them. The CDR3 totals 17 residues. CDR3 protein: CASSLRPLSAMNTEAFF. The CDR3 DNA reads TGTGCCAGCAGCTTAAGACCTCTCTCGGCCATGAACACTGAAGCTTTCTTT. The entire variable domain, with the rest obtained from reference TRBV7-3 and TRBJ1-1, is as follows: GAGVSQTPSNKVTEKGKYVELRCDPISGHTALYWYRQSLGQGPEFLIYFQGTGAADDSGLPNDRFFAVRPEGSVSTLKIQRTERGDSAVYLCASSLRPLSAMNTEAFFGQGTRLTVV.

The J gene is TRBJ2-2, the V gene TRBV14; tentatively, D is TRBD2 (5 bases). Germline CDR1 reads SGHDN; CDR2 reads FVKESK. The V and J ends lost 1 base and 0 bases respectively, with 6 bases between them. CDR3 size: 15 residues. The CDR3 sequence: CASSQVASNTGELFF. The CDR3 DNA sequence: TGTGCCAGCAGCCAAGTAGCGTCGAACACCGGGGAGCTGTTTTTT.